A selection of T cell receptor beta chains follows, all from one sample in a study of cytotoxic CD8 clonotypes in ibrutinib-treated CLL. Generated by immunoSEQ multiplex PCR, the TCRdb table keeps only in-frame clones and is missing some. This table holds hundreds of thousands of clones, around 70% found once. Sequencing used PBMCs, obtained after 24 months of ibrutinib treatment. The receptors stem from a human donor with chronic lymphocytic leukemia. CDR3s include the opening cysteine and the closing phenylalanine or tryptophan. The order of the fields is V gene, D gene, CDR3 length, J gene, clone size, CDR3 protein, CDR3 DNA. The D gene is left open where the match is weak. Expanded clones get a size class; other rows say once, few or many, or leave the size out.

TRBV28	TRBD2	15	TRBJ2-1	once	CASRRGELADNEQFF	TGTGCCAGCAGACGAGGGGAACTAGCGGACAATGAGCAGTTCTTC
TRBV4-3	.	16	TRBJ2-3	.	CASSQDRYTGTDTQYF	TGCGCCAGCAGCCAAGATAGGTATACAGGGACAGATACGCAGTATTTT
TRBV28	.	12	TRBJ2-7	.	CASSLGFYEQYF	TGTGCCAGCAGTCTGGGATTCTACGAGCAGTACTTC
TRBV7-2	.	16	TRBJ1-5	.	CASSLDGQIPNQPQHF	TGTGCCAGCAGCTTAGACGGACAGATCCCCAATCAGCCCCAGCATTTT
TRBV11-2	.	15	TRBJ2-6	.	CASSSEDSGANVLTF	TGTGCCAGCAGCTCGGAGGACTCTGGGGCCAACGTCCTGACTTTC
TRBV4-1	TRBD2	16	TRBJ2-1	.	CASSQSLGLAGDEQFF	TGCGCCAGCAGCCAAAGCCTGGGACTAGCTGGCGATGAGCAGTTCTTC
TRBV9	.	16	TRBJ2-1	.	CASSAFAGLGNNEQFF	TGTGCCAGCAGCGCCTTCGCGGGTCTGGGCAACAATGAGCAGTTCTTC
TRBV7-2	.	15	TRBJ1-5	.	CASSLVWGPGQPQHF	TGTGCCAGCAGCTTAGTTTGGGGGCCGGGTCAGCCCCAGCATTTT
TRBV15	TRBD2	17	TRBJ2-5	few	CATSRGLAGGPTETQYF	TGTGCCACCAGCAGAGGACTAGCGGGAGGGCCGACGGAGACCCAGTACTTC
TRBV28	.	13	TRBJ1-1	.	CASSSPTYTEAFF	TGTGCCAGCAGTTCCCCGACATACACTGAAGCTTTCTTT
TRBV28	.	14	TRBJ2-7	.	CASTSTSGGSEQYF	TGTGCCAGCACCTCGACTAGTGGGGGCTCCGAGCAGTACTTC
TRBV28	TRBD1	15	TRBJ1-4	.	CASSPNRGMGEKLFF	TGTGCCAGCAGCCCCAACAGGGGAATGGGTGAAAAACTGTTTTTT
TRBV7-3	.	16	TRBJ2-3	.	CASSSNPPLGRAEQYF	TGTGCCAGCAGCTCCAACCCCCCCTTAGGGAGAGCAGAGCAGTATTTT
TRBV5-1	.	14	TRBJ2-7	.	CASSLGLGGYEQYF	TGCGCCAGCAGCTTGGGGTTAGGCGGCTACGAGCAGTACTTC
TRBV7-9	.	15	TRBJ2-2	.	CASSWAGLGTGELFF	TGTGCCAGCAGCTGGGCCGGGCTAGGCACCGGGGAGCTGTTTTTT
TRBV9	.	14	TRBJ2-1	.	CASRPVGGDDEQFF	TGTGCCAGCAGACCGGTTGGTGGAGATGATGAGCAGTTCTTC
TRBV28	.	10	TRBJ1-4	few	CASSLEKLFF	TGTGCCAGCAGTTTGGAAAAACTGTTTTTT
TRBV9	.	15	TRBJ1-4	.	CASSVESGFNEKLFF	TGTGCCAGCAGCGTAGAATCTGGGTTTAATGAAAAACTGTTTTTT
TRBV28	.	12	TRBJ2-1	.	CASSHATREQFF	TGTGCCAGCAGCCACGCCACCCGTGAGCAGTTCTTC
TRBV5-8	TRBD1	12	TRBJ2-7	.	CASSAQGYEQYF	TGTGCCAGCAGCGCACAGGGGTACGAGCAGTACTTC
TRBV5-1	.	13	TRBJ2-7	.	CASSFVGDNEQYF	TGCGCCAGCAGCTTTGTAGGGGACAACGAGCAGTACTTC
TRBV28	.	14	TRBJ2-7	few	CASSLQVPPYEQYF	TGTGCCAGCAGTTTACAAGTTCCTCCCTACGAGCAGTACTTC
TRBV27	TRBD1	14	TRBJ2-7	few	CASSFLGQGREQYF	TGTGCCAGCAGTTTCCTCGGACAGGGCCGGGAGCAGTACTTC
TRBV15	TRBD1	16	TRBJ1-5	.	CATSRDRARGNQPQHF	TGTGCCACCAGCAGAGATCGGGCCAGGGGGAATCAGCCCCAGCATTTT
TRBV6-1	.	13	TRBJ2-3	.	CASSVLGGDTQYF	TGTGCCAGCAGTGTTCTGGGGGGAGATACGCAGTATTTT
TRBV30	.	14	TRBJ2-3	.	CAWSQGKSADTQYF	TGTGCCTGGTCCCAGGGGAAGTCAGCAGATACGCAGTATTTT
TRBV6-5	TRBD2	15	TRBJ2-5	.	CASTTSGGTQETQYF	TGTGCCAGCACTACTAGCGGGGGAACTCAAGAGACCCAGTACTTC
TRBV27	TRBD2	16	TRBJ2-5	few	CASSPSRVAGVKTQYF	TGTGCCAGCAGTCCGTCCAGGGTGGCGGGAGTTAAGACCCAGTACTTC
TRBV28	TRBD2	16	TRBJ2-7	.	CASSLPLAGGKYEQYF	TGTGCCAGCAGCCTTCCTCTAGCGGGAGGGAAATACGAGCAGTACTTC
TRBV2	TRBD2	11	TRBJ2-1	.	CAAREFGEQFF	TGTGCCGCGCGGGAGTTCGGTGAGCAGTTCTTC
TRBV10-2	TRBD1	17	TRBJ1-1	.	CASSLGQVARLNTEAFF	TGCGCCAGCAGTCTGGGACAGGTAGCACGTTTGAACACTGAAGCTTTCTTT
TRBV5-1	.	17	TRBJ2-1	.	CASSSWTGPAGDHEQFF	TGCGCCAGCAGCTCTTGGACAGGGCCAGCGGGAGACCATGAGCAGTTCTTC
TRBV9	.	10	TRBJ1-2	few	CASSGRAHTF	TGTGCCAGCAGCGGCAGGGCCCACACCTTC
TRBV28	.	13	TRBJ1-1	.	CASSLPGNTEAFF	TGTGCCAGCAGTCTCCCAGGGAACACTGAAGCTTTCTTT
TRBV11-2	.	13	TRBJ2-7	.	CASERTYRYEQYF	TGTGCCAGCGAACGGACATATCGATACGAGCAGTACTTC
TRBV28	TRBD1	13	TRBJ2-3	.	CACGTGITDTQYF	TGTGCCTGCGGGACAGGGATCACAGATACGCAGTATTTT
TRBV2	.	13	TRBJ2-5	.	CASRRGDQETQYF	TGTGCCAGCAGGCGTGGGGACCAGGAGACCCAGTACTTC